This TCR beta chain is drawn from a study of response to subunit inactivated influenza vaccine (dated by TCRdb to between 2018 and 2020). Some background on the complete study: Deep quantitative profiling of the T cell receptor repertoire was used in the study to follow responses to a trivalent subunit inactivated influenza vaccine.

Comment on this clonotype: This clone's antigen is unknown. The record has no base qualities; no much larger clone is one base away.

What the authors observed across the whole study: The authors suggested that each seasonal influenza vaccination may recruit only a limited number of new T cells.

The CDR3 spans 13 residues, from the cysteine through the phenylalanine. Just the 39-base CDR3 DNA is kept, in frame starting at base 1. Per the germline V gene, SGHRS is the CDR1 and YFSETQ is the CDR2. Trimmed from V: 4 bases; trimmed from J: 3 bases; junction bases lacking a gene match: 3. Receptors were amplified or captured by RT-PCR. Sequencing was performed on an Illumina HiSeq 2500. TCRdb cleaned the public reads at Q25 with fastp, built clones with MiXCR and kept in-frame beta chains. A single entry per CDR3 protein holds the most common genes and DNA from its merged rows. This sample has roughly 780,000 distinct CDR3 sequences in its table, and around a sixth of those were observed once. The ten most abundant clones make up 11% of the sample.

The rearranged chain carries TRBV5-1 and TRBJ2-7, and TRBD1 matches 8 of the central bases. The TCR was taken from a middle-aged man who received an inactivated influenza vaccine. Donor details come from another sample of the same person, matched by shared clones. Specimen: PBMCs from blood, collected more than 4 days after vaccination. The CDR3 corresponds to CASSMTGDYEQYF. The nucleotides are TGCGCCAGCAGCATGACAGGGGACTACGAGCAGTACTTC.